The 24 T cell receptor beta chains below all came from one sample that was sequenced in a study of OX40 agonist ivuxolimab in advanced cancers. The table came from immunoSEQ multiplex PCR; TCRdb's copy has only in-frame clones and leaves some out. The table records 55,000 to 85,000 clones, over 80% of them present only once. Sample: CD4+ or CD8+ T cells sorted from blood, taken in a trial of the OX40 agonist ivuxolimab. These receptors all stem from an adult with an advanced solid tumor such as melanoma, head and neck, liver or kidney cancer.

The gene calls are TRBV5-1 and TRBJ2-7; D possibly uses TRBD1 or TRBD2 (5 bases each). Deletions cut 4 bases from V and 2 bases from J, with 10 bases between. The CDR3 totals 13 residues. Germline values: CDR1 SGHRS, CDR2 YFSETQ. The CDR3 is CASSRDGPYEQYF. The CDR3 bases are TGCGCCAGCAGCCGGGACGGACCCTACGAGCAGTACTTC.

The chain is built from TRBV2 and TRBJ1-5; 8 bases line up with TRBD1. V shed 6 bases, J shed 1 base, and the junction held 8 bases outside the gene matches. The CDR3 consists of 16 residues. Germline loops: CDR1 SNHLY, CDR2 FYNNEI. The CDR3 DNA sequence: TGTGCCAGCAGGTTAGACAGGGGTGGGAGCAATCAGCCCCAGCATTTT. Residues: CASRLDRGGSNQPQHF.

The chain links TRBV28 to TRBJ2-5; no reliable D call. V was shortened by 6 bases and J by 5 bases, with 16 bases between the two germline ends. CDR3 length: 14 residues. Germline lookup yields CDR1 MDHEN and CDR2 SYDVKM. The CDR3 DNA sequence: TGTGCCAGCAGCAAGTCTTATGCTCGGGAGACCCAGTACTTC. It specifies CASSKSYARETQYF. The full variable domain, completed using reference TRBV28 and TRBJ2-5, is DVKVTQSSRYLVKRTGEKVFLECVQDMDHENMFWYRQDPGLGLRLIYFSYDVKMKEKGDIPEGYSVSREKKERFSLILESASTNQTSMYLCASSKSYARETQYFGPGTRLLVL.

The V and J genes are TRBV18 and TRBJ2-3; D uncertain. The CDR3 extends over 14 amino acids. Germline values: CDR1 KGHSH, CDR2 LQKENI. Trimming removed 6 bases from V and 0 bases from J, with 10 bases in between. CDR3 residues: CASSDTKSTDTQYF. In DNA, the CDR3 is TGTGCCAGCTCCGATACAAAAAGCACAGATACGCAGTATTTT.

This chain links TRBV25-1 with TRBJ2-7; D possibly corresponds to TRBD2 (5 bases). The CDR3 totals 13 residues. Trimming removed 5 bases from V and 6 bases from J, with 14 bases in between. CDR1 is MGHDK and CDR2 is SYGVNS in the germline V gene. The CDR3 spells CASSPPAAGEQYF. Written as DNA, the CDR3 is TGTGCCAGCAGTCCCCCGGCGGCGGGCGAGCAGTACTTC.

The chain is built from TRBV5-1 and TRBJ2-6; 7 nucleotides line up with TRBD1. This CDR3 is built from 19 residues. CDR1 and CDR2 (germline): SGHRS, YFSETQ. J gave up 0 bases and V 2 bases, and 11 bases lay outside the gene matches. CDR3 protein: CASSFIFGQADSGANVLTF. In DNA form, the CDR3 reads TGCGCCAGCAGCTTTATATTTGGACAGGCCGACTCTGGGGCCAACGTCCTGACTTTC.

The chain employs TRBV19 and TRBJ1-1; D unresolved. This CDR3 has 13 amino acids. Between the trimmed V and J ends, which lost 6 bases and 7 bases, there was a span of 15 bases. Per the germline V gene, CDR1 is LNHDA and CDR2 is SQIVND (reference sequence). As DNA, the CDR3 is TGTGCCAGTAGCCTTGGCCCTCCCTATGAAGCTTTCTTT. Amino acid sequence: CASSLGPPYEAFF. Supplemented by reference TRBV19 and TRBJ1-1, the full variable domain reads DGGITQSPKYLFRKEGQNVTLSCEQNLNHDAMYWYRQDPGQGLRLIYYSQIVNDFQKGDIAEGYSVSREKKESFPLTVTSAQKNPTAFYLCASSLGPPYEAFFGQGTRLTVV.

V usage is TRBV27 and J usage is TRBJ2-7; D tentatively fits TRBD1 or TRBD2 (5 bases each). Trimming took off 4 bases at V and 3 bases at J, with 16 bases between the two ends. The CDR3 has 15 residues. Germline CDR1 reads MNHEY; CDR2 reads SMNVEV (reference sequence). CDR3 bases: TGTGCCAGCAGTTCGGTTTCGACGGGGCTCTACGAGCAGTACTTC. Amino acid sequence: CASSSVSTGLYEQYF.

V usage is TRBV28 and J usage is TRBJ1-1; tentatively, D is TRBD1 (5 bases). Germline V gives CDR1 MDHEN, CDR2 SYDVKM. Trimming pared 8 bases from V and 4 bases from J, leaving 20 bases between. The CDR3 length is 15 residues. The CDR3 loop reads CASSIQRGPRTEAFF. DNA of the CDR3: TGTGCCAGCTCCATCCAGAGGGGTCCGCGCACTGAAGCTTTCTTT.

About this clone itself: This specimen includes other DNA sequences encoding the same CDR3. The chain has TRBV19 and TRBJ2-7; weak D call: TRBD2 (5 bases). CDR3 length: 12 residues. Per the germline V gene, CDR1 is LNHDA and CDR2 is SQIVND (reference sequence). V dropped 9 bases and J dropped 0 bases, with 9 bases sitting between them. CDR3 protein: CASSRDSYEQYF. Written as DNA, the CDR3 is TGTGCCAGCTCCCGGGACTCCTACGAGCAGTACTTC.

The chain joins TRBV10-3 to TRBJ1-1, with D unclear. V was cut by 7 bases and J by 8 bases, with 11 bases left in between. Germline loops: CDR1 ENHRY, CDR2 SYGVKD. This CDR3 contains 11 residues. DNA for the CDR3: TGTGCCATCATTGACCGGTCCGAAGCTTTCTTT. Its translation is CAIIDRSEAFF.

This clone was seen a single time. The gene calls are TRBV18 and TRBJ1-1; TRBD1 matches 8 bases. The CDR3 loop spans 14 amino acids. The junction had 3 bases not matched to a gene; V was cut back by 5 bases and J by 1 base. Germline CDR1 and CDR2: KGHSH and LQKENI. As DNA, the CDR3 is TGTGCCAGCTCATCGACAGGGGCGAACACTGAAGCTTTCTTT. This encodes CASSSTGANTEAFF.

The chain uses TRBV14 and TRBJ2-7; no definite D call. This CDR3 has 13 residues. Germline assignment: CDR1 SGHDN and CDR2 FVKESK. With 1 base removed from V and 6 bases from J, the gap between germline ends came to 10 bases. CDR3 protein: CASSQVPASEQYF. DNA of the CDR3: TGTGCCAGCAGCCAAGTTCCCGCGAGCGAGCAGTACTTC.

The chain couples TRBV28 to TRBJ1-2, with TRBD1 as a possible D gene (6 bases). Germline values: CDR1 MDHEN, CDR2 SYDVKM. The length of the CDR3 is 14 residues. V was pared by 5 bases and J by 3 bases, with 13 bases between. CDR3 sequence: CASSQGGKDYGYTF. The CDR3 bases are TGTGCCAGCAGTCAAGGGGGAAAAGACTATGGCTACACCTTC.

The V gene is TRBV29-1, the J gene TRBJ1-2; no firm D call. Looked up from germline, CDR1 is SQVTM and CDR2 is ANQGSEA. V lost 6 bases and J lost 1, with 15 bases in between. The CDR3 is 14 residues long. The CDR3: CSVASEGFNYGYTF. Here the CDR3 DNA reads TGCAGCGTGGCTTCGGAGGGATTTAACTATGGCTACACCTTC.

This clone was recorded a few times. This chain uses TRBV19 with TRBJ1-1; D is ambiguous. Trimming took 5 bases from V and 1 from J, leaving 11 bases between them. Germline V gene lookup returns CDR1 LNHDA and CDR2 SQIVND (reference sequence). The CDR3 spans 14 residues. The CDR3 DNA reads TGTGCCAGTAGTGTCCCCCAGACGAACACTGAAGCTTTCTTT. This translates into CASSVPQTNTEAFF.

This chain connects TRBV12-5 to TRBJ1-1, with 7 bases matching TRBD1. V lost 0 bases, J lost 4 bases, and 8 bases stayed unmatched. CDR1 and CDR2 from the germline V gene are LGHNT and FRNRAP. CDR3 length: 16 residues. CDR3 in amino acids: CASGLVPQGGGTEAFF. The CDR3 DNA reads TGTGCTAGTGGTTTGGTACCTCAGGGGGGCGGCACTGAAGCTTTCTTT.

The chain carries TRBV19 and TRBJ1-6; tentative D call: TRBD1 (6 bases). Trimming cost V 6 bases and J 10 bases, with 16 bases left between them. Germline CDR1 reads LNHDA; CDR2 reads SQIVND (reference sequence). The CDR3 contains 14 residues. CDR3 coding DNA: TGTGCCAGTAGAAAAGACAGGAGCAACTCACCCCTCCACTTT. This codes for CASRKDRSNSPLHF.

The chain uses TRBV6-1 and TRBJ1-5; D may be TRBD1 (6 bases). The CDR3 contains 14 residues. V dropped 7 bases and J dropped 11 bases, with 21 bases sitting between them. Looked up from germline, CDR1 is MNHNS and CDR2 is SASEGT. The CDR3 DNA reads as TGTGCCAGCAATACCGGCAGGGGTCTATTGGCCCAGCATTTT. Translated, it gives CASNTGRGLLAQHF.

The chain uses TRBV4-1 and TRBJ2-1; D not resolved. Trimming took 0 bases from V and 8 from J, leaving 5 bases between them. Germline lookup yields CDR1 MGHRA and CDR2 YSYEKL. This CDR3 comprises 12 residues. The CDR3: CASSQDWHEQFF. CDR3 bases: TGCGCCAGCAGCCAAGATTGGCATGAGCAGTTCTTC.

This chain joins TRBV2 and TRBJ1-2; D remains unclear. The germline V gene encodes CDR1 SNHLY and CDR2 FYNNEI. V was clipped by 6 bases and J by 12 bases, with 23 bases between them. This CDR3 has 14 residues. The DNA for the CDR3 is TGTGCCAGCAGCCGGACGCTAGCAGGAGAAAACCACACCTTC. It yields the protein CASSRTLAGENHTF.

This clone was seen only once. The CDR3: CAISEGFWGEQFF. The CDR3 region has the DNA TGTGCCATCAGTGAGGGGTTCTGGGGTGAGCAGTTCTTC. This chain joins TRBV10-3 and TRBJ2-1, with unresolved D. This CDR3 is 13 amino acids long. Per the germline V gene, CDR1 is ENHRY and CDR2 is SYGVKD. V shed 2 bases and J shed 9 bases, with 11 bases lying between them.

V and J are TRBV28 and TRBJ2-3; 12 positions agree with TRBD1. V shed 2 bases and J 3 bases; nucleotides not matched to a gene: 6. From germline, CDR1 is MDHEN and CDR2 SYDVKM. This CDR3 has 17 residues. CDR3 loop: CASSLRGQGAGTDTQYF. The CDR3 coding sequence is TGTGCCAGCAGTTTAAGGGGACAGGGGGCTGGAACAGATACGCAGTATTTT.

This chain joins TRBV4-2 and TRBJ2-7, with D perhaps TRBD1 (6 bases). There are 16 residues in the CDR3. Germline CDR1 reads LGHNA; CDR2 reads YNFKEQ. Trimming left V 3 bases short and J 5 bases short, with 20 bases between. DNA of the CDR3: TGTGCCAGCAGCCATCCCCAGGACTCGGACAGAGACGAGCAGTACTTC. This gives the protein CASSHPQDSDRDEQYF.